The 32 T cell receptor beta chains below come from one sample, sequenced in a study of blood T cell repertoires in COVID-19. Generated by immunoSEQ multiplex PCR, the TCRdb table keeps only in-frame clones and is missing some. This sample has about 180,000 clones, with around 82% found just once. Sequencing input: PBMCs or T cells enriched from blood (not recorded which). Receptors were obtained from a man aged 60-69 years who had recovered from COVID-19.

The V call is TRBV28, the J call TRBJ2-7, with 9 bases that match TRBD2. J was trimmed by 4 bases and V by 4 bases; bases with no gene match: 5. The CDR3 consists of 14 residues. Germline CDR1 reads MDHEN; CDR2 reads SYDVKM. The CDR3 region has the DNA TGTGCCAGCAGTTGGAGCGGGAGGAGGTACGAGCAGTACTTC. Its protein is CASSWSGRRYEQYF.

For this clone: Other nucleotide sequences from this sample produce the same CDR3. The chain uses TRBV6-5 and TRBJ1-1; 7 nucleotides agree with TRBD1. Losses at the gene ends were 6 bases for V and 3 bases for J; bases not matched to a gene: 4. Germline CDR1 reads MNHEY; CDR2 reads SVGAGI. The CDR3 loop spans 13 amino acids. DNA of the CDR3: TGTGCCAGCAGCCTCGACAGGGACACTGAAGCTTTCTTT. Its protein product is CASSLDRDTEAFF.

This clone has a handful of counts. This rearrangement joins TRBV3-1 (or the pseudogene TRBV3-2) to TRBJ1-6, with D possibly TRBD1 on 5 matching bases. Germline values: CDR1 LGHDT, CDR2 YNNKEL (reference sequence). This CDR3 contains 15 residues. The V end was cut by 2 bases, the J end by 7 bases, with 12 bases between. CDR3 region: CASSQPTGVNSPLHF. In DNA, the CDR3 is TGTGCCAGCAGCCAACCCACAGGAGTCAATTCACCCCTCCACTTT.

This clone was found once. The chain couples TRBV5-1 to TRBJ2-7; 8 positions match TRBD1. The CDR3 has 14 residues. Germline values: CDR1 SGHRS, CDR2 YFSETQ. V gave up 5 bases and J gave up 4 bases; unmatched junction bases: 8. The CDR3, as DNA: TGCGCCAGCAGTTTCGACAGGGGTCAATACGAGCAGTACTTC. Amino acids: CASSFDRGQYEQYF.

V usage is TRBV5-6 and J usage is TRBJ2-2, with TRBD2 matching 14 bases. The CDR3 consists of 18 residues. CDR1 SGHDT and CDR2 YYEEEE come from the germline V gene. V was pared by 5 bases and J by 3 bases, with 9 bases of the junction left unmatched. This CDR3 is CASSYGGLAGVYTGELFF. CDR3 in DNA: TGTGCCAGCAGTTACGGGGGACTAGCGGGAGTGTACACCGGGGAGCTGTTTTTT. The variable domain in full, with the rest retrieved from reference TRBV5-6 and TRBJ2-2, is DAGVTQSPTHLIKTRGQQVTLRCSPKSGHDTVSWYQQALGQGPQFIFQYYEEEERQRGNFPDRFSGHQFPNYSSELNVNALLLGDSALYLCASSYGGLAGVYTGELFFGEGSRLTVL.

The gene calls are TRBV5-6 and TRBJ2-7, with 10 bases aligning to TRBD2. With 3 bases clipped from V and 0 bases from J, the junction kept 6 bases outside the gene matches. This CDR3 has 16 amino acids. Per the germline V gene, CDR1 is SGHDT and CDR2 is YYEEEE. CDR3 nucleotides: TGTGCCAGCAGCTCTTCTAGCGGGGGTAGCTCCTACGAGCAGTACTTC. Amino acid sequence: CASSSSSGGSSYEQYF.

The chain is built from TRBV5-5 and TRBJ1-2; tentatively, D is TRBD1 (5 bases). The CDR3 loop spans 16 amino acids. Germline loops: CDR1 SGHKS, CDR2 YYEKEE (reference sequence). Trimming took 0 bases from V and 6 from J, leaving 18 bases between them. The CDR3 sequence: CASSLEGREGIDGYTF. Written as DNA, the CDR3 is TGTGCCAGCAGCTTGGAGGGCAGGGAAGGAATAGATGGCTACACCTTC.

The CDR3 coding sequence is TGTGCCAGCAGTTTGGCCCCGGGGGAATGGTATTTT. This encodes CASSLAPGEWYF. The rearrangement joins TRBV12-3 or TRBV12-4 to TRBJ2-3, with a possible D match to TRBD2 (6 bases). Trimming pared 3 bases from V and 14 bases from J, leaving 15 bases between. CDR3 length: 12 amino acids.

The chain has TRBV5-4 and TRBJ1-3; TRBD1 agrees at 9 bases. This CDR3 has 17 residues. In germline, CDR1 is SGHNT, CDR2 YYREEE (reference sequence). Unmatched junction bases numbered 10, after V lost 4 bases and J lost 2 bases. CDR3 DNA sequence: TGTGCCAGCAGCGAAACAGGGGGCTGGGTGACTGGAAACACCATATATTTT. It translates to CASSETGGWVTGNTIYF.

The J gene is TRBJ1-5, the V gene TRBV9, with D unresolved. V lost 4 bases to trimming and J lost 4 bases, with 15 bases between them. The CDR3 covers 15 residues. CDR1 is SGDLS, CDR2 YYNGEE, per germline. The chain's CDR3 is CASSTSGSLNQPQHF. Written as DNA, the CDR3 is TGTGCCAGCAGCACGAGCGGCTCTCTAAATCAGCCCCAGCATTTT.

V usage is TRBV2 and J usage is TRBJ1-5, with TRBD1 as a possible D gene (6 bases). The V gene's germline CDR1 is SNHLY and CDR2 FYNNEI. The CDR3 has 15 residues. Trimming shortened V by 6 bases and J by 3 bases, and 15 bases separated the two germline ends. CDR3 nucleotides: TGTGCCAGCAGACTGGGGGCGCTGATCAATCAGCCCCAGCATTTT. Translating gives CASRLGALINQPQHF.

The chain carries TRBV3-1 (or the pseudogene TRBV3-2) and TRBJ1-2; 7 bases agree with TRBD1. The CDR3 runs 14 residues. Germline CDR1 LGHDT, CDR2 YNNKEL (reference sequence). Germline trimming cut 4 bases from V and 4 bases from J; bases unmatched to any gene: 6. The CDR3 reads CASSPLDRSYGYTF. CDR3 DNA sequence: TGTGCCAGCAGCCCGTTGGACAGGAGCTATGGCTACACCTTC.

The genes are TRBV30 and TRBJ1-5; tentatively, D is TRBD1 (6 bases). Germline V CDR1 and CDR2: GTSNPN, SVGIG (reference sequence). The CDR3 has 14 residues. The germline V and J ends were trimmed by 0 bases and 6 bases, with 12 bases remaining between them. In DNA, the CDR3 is TGTGCCTGGAGTGTAAGTCAGGGGATTCAGCCCCAGCATTTT. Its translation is CAWSVSQGIQPQHF.

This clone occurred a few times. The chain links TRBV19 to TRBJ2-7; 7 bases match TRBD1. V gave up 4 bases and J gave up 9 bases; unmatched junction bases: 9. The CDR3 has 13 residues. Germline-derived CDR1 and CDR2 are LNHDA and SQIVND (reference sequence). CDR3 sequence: CASSTETGFVQYF. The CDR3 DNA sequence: TGTGCCAGTAGTACCGAGACAGGGTTTGTGCAGTACTTC.

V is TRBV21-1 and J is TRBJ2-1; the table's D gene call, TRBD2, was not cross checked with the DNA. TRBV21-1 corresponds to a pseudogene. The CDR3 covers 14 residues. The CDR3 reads CASGTRVTYNEQFF. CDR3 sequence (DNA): TGTGCCAGCGGGACTAGGGTTACCTACAATGAGCAGTTCTTC.

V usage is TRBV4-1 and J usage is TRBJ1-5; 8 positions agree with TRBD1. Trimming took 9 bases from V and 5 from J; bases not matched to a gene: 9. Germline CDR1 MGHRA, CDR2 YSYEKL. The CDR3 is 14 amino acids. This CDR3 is CASGPTGGDQPQHF. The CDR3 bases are TGCGCCAGTGGCCCCACAGGGGGTGATCAGCCCCAGCATTTT.

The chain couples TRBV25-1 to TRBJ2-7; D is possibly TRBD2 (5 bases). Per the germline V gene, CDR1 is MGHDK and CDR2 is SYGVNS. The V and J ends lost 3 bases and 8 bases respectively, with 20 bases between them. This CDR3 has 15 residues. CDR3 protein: CASSEGSGNPLKQYF. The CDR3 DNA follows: TGTGCCAGCAGTGAGGGGTCGGGGAACCCCCTCAAGCAGTACTTC.

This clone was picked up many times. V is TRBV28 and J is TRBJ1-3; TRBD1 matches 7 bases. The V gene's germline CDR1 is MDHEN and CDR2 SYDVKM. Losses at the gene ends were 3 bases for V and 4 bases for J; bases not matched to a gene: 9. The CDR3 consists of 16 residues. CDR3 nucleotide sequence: TGTGCCAGCAGTTTTCTCCCCGCAGGGGGAGGAAACACCATATATTTT. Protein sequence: CASSFLPAGGGNTIYF.

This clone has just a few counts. CDR3 sequence reads: CAWETGLNSPLHF. In DNA, the CDR3 is TGTGCCTGGGAAACAGGGCTTAATTCACCCCTCCACTTT. The chain links TRBV30 to TRBJ1-6; tentative D call: TRBD1 (6 bases). Germline V gene lookup returns CDR1 GTSNPN and CDR2 SVGIG (reference sequence). The CDR3 length is 13 residues. The V end was cut by 5 bases, the J end by 6 bases, with 11 bases between.

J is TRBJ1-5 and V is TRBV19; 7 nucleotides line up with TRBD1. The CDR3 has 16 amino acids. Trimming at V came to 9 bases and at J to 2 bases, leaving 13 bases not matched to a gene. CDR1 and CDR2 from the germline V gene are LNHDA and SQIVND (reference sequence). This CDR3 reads CASKPKAGTGNQPQHF. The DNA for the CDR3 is TGTGCCAGCAAACCTAAGGCCGGGACAGGCAATCAGCCCCAGCATTTT.

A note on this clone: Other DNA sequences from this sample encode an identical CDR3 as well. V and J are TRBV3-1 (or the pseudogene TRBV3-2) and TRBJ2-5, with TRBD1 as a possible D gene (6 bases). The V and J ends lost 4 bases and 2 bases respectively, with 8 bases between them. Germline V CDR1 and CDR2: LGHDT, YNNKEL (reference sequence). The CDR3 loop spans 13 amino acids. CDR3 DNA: TGTGCCAGCAGCCGCGACAGGCAAGAGACCCAGTACTTC. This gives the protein CASSRDRQETQYF.

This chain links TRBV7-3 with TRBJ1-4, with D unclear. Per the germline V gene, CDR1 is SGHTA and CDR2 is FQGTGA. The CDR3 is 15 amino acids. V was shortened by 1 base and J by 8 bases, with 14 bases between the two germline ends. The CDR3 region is CASSLMPSGDEKLFF. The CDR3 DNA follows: TGTGCCAGCAGCTTAATGCCGTCAGGTGACGAAAAACTGTTTTTT.

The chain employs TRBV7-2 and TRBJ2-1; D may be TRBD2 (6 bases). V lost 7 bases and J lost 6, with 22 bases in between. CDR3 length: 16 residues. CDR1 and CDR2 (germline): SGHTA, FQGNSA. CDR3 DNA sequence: TGTGCCAGCATCCTTTTAGCCCGGGCGGGGTCCAATGAGCAGTTCTTC. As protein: CASILLARAGSNEQFF.

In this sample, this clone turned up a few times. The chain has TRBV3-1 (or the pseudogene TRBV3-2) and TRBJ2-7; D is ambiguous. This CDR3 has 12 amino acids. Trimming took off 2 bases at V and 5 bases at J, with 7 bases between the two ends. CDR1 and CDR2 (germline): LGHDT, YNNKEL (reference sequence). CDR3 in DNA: TGTGCCAGCAGCCAACACTCAAACGAGCAGTACTTC. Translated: CASSQHSNEQYF.

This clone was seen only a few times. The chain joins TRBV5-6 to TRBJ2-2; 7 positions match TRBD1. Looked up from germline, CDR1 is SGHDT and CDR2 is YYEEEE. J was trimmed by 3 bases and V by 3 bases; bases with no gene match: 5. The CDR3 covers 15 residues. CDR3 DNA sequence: TGTGCCAGCAGCTCCCGGGACAGAGACACCGGGGAGCTGTTTTTT. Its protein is CASSSRDRDTGELFF.

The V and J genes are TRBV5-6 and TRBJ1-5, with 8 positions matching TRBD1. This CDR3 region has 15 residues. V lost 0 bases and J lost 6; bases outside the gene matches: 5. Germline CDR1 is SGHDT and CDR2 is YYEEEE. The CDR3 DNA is TGTGCCAGCAGCTTGGGACCACAGGGGGGTCAGCCCCAGCATTTT. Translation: CASSLGPQGGQPQHF.

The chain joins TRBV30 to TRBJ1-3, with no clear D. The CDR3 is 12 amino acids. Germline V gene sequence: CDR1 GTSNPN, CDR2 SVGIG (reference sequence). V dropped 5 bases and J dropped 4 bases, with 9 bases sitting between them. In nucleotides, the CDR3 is TGTGCCTGGGGCCCCGGGGGAAACACCATATATTTT. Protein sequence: CAWGPGGNTIYF.

CDR3 residues: CASSSLASTDTQYF. CDR3 bases: TGTGCCAGCAGCTCTCTGGCTAGCACAGATACGCAGTATTTT. V and J are TRBV9 and TRBJ2-3; D is undetermined. In germline, CDR1 is SGDLS, CDR2 YYNGEE. The CDR3 length is 14 residues. With 4 bases removed from V and 0 bases from J, the gap between germline ends came to 9 bases.

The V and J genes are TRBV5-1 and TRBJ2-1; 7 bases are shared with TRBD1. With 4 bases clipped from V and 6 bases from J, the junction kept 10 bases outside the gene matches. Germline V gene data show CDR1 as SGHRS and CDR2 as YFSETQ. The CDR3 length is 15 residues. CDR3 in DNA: TGCGCCAGCAGCGACCCTACAGGGGTTGGCAATGAGCAGTTCTTC. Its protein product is CASSDPTGVGNEQFF.

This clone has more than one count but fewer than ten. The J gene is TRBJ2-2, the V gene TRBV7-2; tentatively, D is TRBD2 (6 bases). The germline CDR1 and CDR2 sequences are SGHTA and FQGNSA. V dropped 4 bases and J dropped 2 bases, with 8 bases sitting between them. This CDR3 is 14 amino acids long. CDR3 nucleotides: TGTGCCAGCAGCTCGGGGGTCAACACCGGGGAGCTGTTTTTT. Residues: CASSSGVNTGELFF.

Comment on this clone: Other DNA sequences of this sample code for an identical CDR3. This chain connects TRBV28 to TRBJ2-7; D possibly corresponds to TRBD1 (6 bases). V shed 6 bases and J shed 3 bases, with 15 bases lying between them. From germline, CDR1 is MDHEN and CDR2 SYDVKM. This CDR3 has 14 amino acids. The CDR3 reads CASRPAGVGYEQYF. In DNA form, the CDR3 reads TGTGCCAGCAGGCCTGCAGGGGTAGGCTACGAGCAGTACTTC.

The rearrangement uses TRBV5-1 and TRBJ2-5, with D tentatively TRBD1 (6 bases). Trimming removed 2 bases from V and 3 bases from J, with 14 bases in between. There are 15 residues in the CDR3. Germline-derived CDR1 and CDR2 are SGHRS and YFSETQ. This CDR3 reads CASSFGLGGKETQYF. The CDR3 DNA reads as TGCGCCAGCAGCTTCGGCTTAGGGGGAAAAGAGACCCAGTACTTC.